This T cell receptor beta chain was identified during a study of T cells after yellow fever vaccination. A 5'RACE template-switching step, the method used to make TCR cDNA, added a universal primer site and UMIs. TCRdb re-derived calls from the 5' RACE reads in MiXCR, one entry per CDR3 protein. The data hold some 500,000 distinct CDR3 sequences, with less than 15% observed a single time. Overall study findings and caveats: Contaminating bulk clonotypes could be abundant in FACS-sorted repertoires.

Trimming removed 6 bases at V and 2 bases at J, with 11 bases between. CDR3 size: 14 residues. Germline V gene data show CDR1 as SGHRS and CDR2 as YFSETQ. A remark on this clonotype: Its antigen remains unknown.

The chain carries TRBV5-1 and TRBJ1-4; no clear D gene. The receptor was isolated from a man aged 25-45 years who received the YFV17D yellow fever vaccine. The sample in question was PBMCs, obtained on the day of the yellow fever booster vaccination. The CDR3 region is CASTSGSTNEKLFF. DNA for the CDR3: TGCGCCAGCACTTCGGGCTCCACTAATGAAAAACTGTTTTTT.